The present TCR beta chain was sequenced within a study of blood T cell repertoires in COVID-19. On the study more broadly: Acute-phase and convalescent COVID-19 samples originated in the United States, Italy and Spain.

Per the original data handling: Reference gene primer amplification in the assay estimated nucleated cell counts. Repertoires were generated with immunoSEQ multiplex PCR, while TCRdb's copy carries only in-frame clones and drops some. The V and J calls and the clone size are those of that table, but D and trimming were determined from the DNA. The sample shows 200,000 to 250,000 clones, about 90% of them seen only once. This clonotype originated in a woman under 40 who had recovered from COVID-19. The sample taken for sequencing was peripheral blood.

The CDR3 bases are TGTGCCAGCAGCTTGGGGACTAGCATCACAGATACGCAGTATTTT. It codes for CASSLGTSITDTQYF. This chain connects TRBV5-4 to TRBJ2-3; 8 bases match TRBD2. This CDR3 has 15 amino acids. CDR1 is SGHNT, CDR2 YYREEE, per germline (reference sequence). The V segment lost 0 bases and the J segment 2 bases; nucleotides outside the gene matches: 2.